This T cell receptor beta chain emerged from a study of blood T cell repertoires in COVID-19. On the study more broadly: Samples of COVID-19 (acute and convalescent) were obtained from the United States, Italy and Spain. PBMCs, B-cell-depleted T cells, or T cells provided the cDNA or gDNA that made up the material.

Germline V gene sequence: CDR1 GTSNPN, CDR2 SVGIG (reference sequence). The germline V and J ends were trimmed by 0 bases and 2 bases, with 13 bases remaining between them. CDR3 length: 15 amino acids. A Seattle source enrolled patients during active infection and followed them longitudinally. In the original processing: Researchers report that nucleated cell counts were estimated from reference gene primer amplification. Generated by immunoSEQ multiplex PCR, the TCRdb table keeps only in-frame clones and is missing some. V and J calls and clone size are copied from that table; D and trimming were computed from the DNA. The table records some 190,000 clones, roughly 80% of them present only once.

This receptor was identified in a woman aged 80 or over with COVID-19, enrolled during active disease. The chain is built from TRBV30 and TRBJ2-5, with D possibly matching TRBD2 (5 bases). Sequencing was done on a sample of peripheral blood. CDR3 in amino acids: CAWSVRGLLQETQYF. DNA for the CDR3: TGTGCCTGGAGTGTCCGCGGACTGCTACAAGAGACCCAGTACTTC.